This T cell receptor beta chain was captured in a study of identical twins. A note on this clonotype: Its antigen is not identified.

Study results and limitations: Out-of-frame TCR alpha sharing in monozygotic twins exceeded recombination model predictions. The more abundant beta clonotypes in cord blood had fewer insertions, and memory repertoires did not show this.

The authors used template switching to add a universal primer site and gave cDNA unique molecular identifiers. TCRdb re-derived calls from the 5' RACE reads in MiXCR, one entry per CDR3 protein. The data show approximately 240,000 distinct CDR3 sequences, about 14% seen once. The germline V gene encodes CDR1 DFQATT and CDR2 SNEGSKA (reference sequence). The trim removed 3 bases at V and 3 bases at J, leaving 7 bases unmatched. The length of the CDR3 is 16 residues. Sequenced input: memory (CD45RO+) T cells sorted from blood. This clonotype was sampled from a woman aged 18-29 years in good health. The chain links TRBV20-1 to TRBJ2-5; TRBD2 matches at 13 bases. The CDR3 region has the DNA TGCAGTGCTAGGGGGACTAGCGGGGCGCTGAAAGAGACCCAGTACTTC. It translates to CSARGTSGALKETQYF.